A single sample gave rise to the 16 T cell receptor beta chains below, sequenced in a study of CD8+ T cells in alopecia areata. RNA was extracted and reverse transcribed into cDNA as the sequencing template. Method: immunoSEQ multiplex PCR; TCRdb's copy keeps in-frame clones and lacks some. The sample holds some 110,000 clones, roughly two fifths seen once. Sequenced sample: CD4+ T cells sorted from blood. Receptor source: a human donor with alopecia areata.

The V gene is TRBV6-6, the J gene TRBJ2-3; D gene unclear. The germline gives CDR1 MNHNY, CDR2 SVGAGI (reference sequence). The CDR3 is made up of 13 amino acids. The V end was cut by 11 bases, the J end by 0 bases, with 12 bases between. This CDR3 reads CAAGSSSTDTQYF. The CDR3 DNA follows: TGTGCCGCTGGCAGTTCTAGCACAGATACGCAGTATTTT.

This clone has just a few counts. The chain couples TRBV29-1 to TRBJ1-5; unclear D gene. This CDR3 spans 13 amino acids. CDR1 is SQVTM, CDR2 ANQGSEA, per germline. Trimming took off 1 base at V and 7 bases at J, with 11 bases between the two ends. The CDR3 bases are TGCAGCGTTGAAGTCGAGGGCGGGCAGCCCCAGCATTTT. Translation: CSVEVEGGQPQHF.

This clone was detected only a few times. The rearrangement joins TRBV5-1 to TRBJ2-1; D ambiguous. Germline CDR1 SGHRS, CDR2 YFSETQ. V gave up 1 base and J gave up 7 bases, with 6 bases separating them. CDR3 length equals 12 residues. The CDR3, as DNA: TGCGCCAGCAGCTTGACCACTAATGAGCAGTTCTTC. It specifies CASSLTTNEQFF.

The table lists this clone with a few counts. This chain uses TRBV27 with TRBJ1-1; 8 bases align to TRBD1. The CDR3 sequence is 16 residues long. J lost 10 bases, V lost 0 bases, and 13 bases had no gene match. In germline, CDR1 is MNHEY, CDR2 SMNVEV (reference sequence). The CDR3 region is CASSLSFGQGSAGAFF. DNA for the CDR3: TGTGCCAGCAGTTTATCGTTTGGACAGGGCTCGGCGGGAGCTTTCTTT.

In this sample, this clone turned up a few times. The chain uses TRBV28 and TRBJ1-1; D not certain. Trimming took 11 bases from V and 1 from J, leaving 14 bases between them. Germline V lookup: CDR1 MDHEN, CDR2 SYDVKM. The CDR3 is made up of 13 amino acids. The CDR3 nucleotides read TGTGCCTCTCAGTCCGCAGGGAACACTGAAGCTTTCTTT. This sequence encodes CASQSAGNTEAFF.

J is TRBJ2-2 and V is TRBV4-1; D is possibly TRBD1 (5 bases). V shed 4 bases and J shed 4 bases, with 16 bases lying between them. The length of the CDR3 is 16 residues. The germline gives CDR1 MGHRA, CDR2 YSYEKL. The CDR3 loop is CASSRSQDMGTGELFF. DNA of the CDR3: TGCGCCAGCAGCCGAAGTCAGGACATGGGCACCGGGGAGCTGTTTTTT.

There are a few counts of this clone. The genes are TRBV29-1 and TRBJ2-2; either TRBD1 or TRBD2 may supply D (6 bases each). Germline lookup yields CDR1 SQVTM and CDR2 ANQGSEA. This CDR3 is built from 13 residues. Between the trimmed V and J ends, which lost 7 bases and 0 bases, there was a span of 9 bases. The CDR3 DNA reads as TGCAGCGCGGGGGCAGCGAACACCGGGGAGCTGTTTTTT. Protein sequence: CSAGAANTGELFF.

V and J are TRBV29-1 and TRBJ2-1, with 10 bases lining up with TRBD2. Trimming removed 3 bases from V and 8 bases from J; junction bases left unmatched: 10. This CDR3 has 15 amino acids. Germline CDR1 and CDR2: SQVTM and ANQGSEA. This CDR3 is CSVEGKAGGPYEQFF. The CDR3 bases are TGCAGCGTTGAGGGGAAAGCGGGAGGGCCCTATGAGCAGTTCTTC.

This clone has a handful of counts. This chain links TRBV14 with TRBJ2-3; no firm D call. Per the germline V gene, CDR1 is SGHDN and CDR2 is FVKESK. This CDR3 comprises 12 residues. The V gene lost 4 bases and the J gene lost 2 bases, with 4 bases spanning the gap. Written as DNA, the CDR3 is TGTGCCAGCAGCCGAAACACAGATACGCAGTATTTT. As protein: CASSRNTDTQYF. The complete variable domain, with remaining parts taken from reference TRBV14 and TRBJ2-3, reads EAGVTQFPSHSVIEKGQTVTLRCDPISGHDNLYWYRRVMGKEIKFLLHFVKESKQDESGMPNNRFLAERTGGTYSTLKVQPAELEDSGVYFCASSRNTDTQYFGPGTRLTVL.

The chain links TRBV29-1 to TRBJ1-1; D uncertain. The V end was cut by 6 bases, the J end by 2 bases, with 16 bases between. Germline V gene sequence: CDR1 SQVTM, CDR2 ANQGSEA. The CDR3 sequence is 14 residues long. The DNA of the CDR3 is TGCAGCGTCCGAACACGGCTAACCAACACTGAAGCTTTCTTT. As protein: CSVRTRLTNTEAFF.

The chain is built from TRBV4-1 and TRBJ2-1; 11 bases align to TRBD2. The trim removed 2 bases at V and 3 bases at J, leaving 6 bases unmatched. This CDR3 spans 17 amino acids. Germline V CDR1 and CDR2: MGHRA, YSYEKL. The CDR3 coding sequence is TGCGCCAGCAGCCAATCCCCCGGGACTAGCGGCTACAATGAGCAGTTCTTC. This translates into CASSQSPGTSGYNEQFF.

The J gene is TRBJ1-1, the V gene TRBV11-1; TRBD1 agrees at 8 bases. The germline V gene encodes CDR1 SGHAT and CDR2 FQDESV (reference sequence). V lost 4 bases, J lost 5 bases, and 9 bases stayed unmatched. The CDR3 totals 15 residues. The CDR3 coding sequence is TGTGCCAGCAGCTCCCCGGACAGGGTTATTACTGAAGCTTTCTTT. Its translation is CASSSPDRVITEAFF.

The rearrangement joins TRBV11-2 to TRBJ2-3, with D perhaps assigned TRBD1 or TRBD2 (6 bases each). V was clipped by 1 base and J by 2 bases, with 10 bases between them. This CDR3 is 15 amino acids long. CDR1 is SGHAT and CDR2 is FQNNGV in the germline V gene. The CDR3 DNA is TGTGCCAGCAGCTTAGCGGGGGCCCCCACAGATACGCAGTATTTT. Translation gives CASSLAGAPTDTQYF.

V gene TRBV3-1 (or the pseudogene TRBV3-2) combines with J gene TRBJ1-5; no reliable D call. This CDR3 is 9 amino acids long. Trimming cost V 6 bases and J 10 bases, with 4 bases left between them. Germline CDR1 and CDR2: LGHDT and YNNKEL (reference sequence). CDR3 sequence (DNA): TGTGCCAGCAGTTCCCCCCAGCATTTT. Protein sequence: CASSSPQHF.

The chain carries TRBV27 and TRBJ2-6, with unresolved D. V was pared by 11 bases and J by 0 bases, with 14 bases between. The CDR3 is 15 residues long. CDR1 is MNHEY and CDR2 is SMNVEV in the germline V gene (reference sequence). In DNA, the CDR3 is TGTGCCGCCCGGGCCCTAAGCTCTGGGGCCAACGTCCTGACTTTC. Translation gives CAARALSSGANVLTF.

The chain combines TRBV2 with TRBJ2-2; 10 nucleotides line up with TRBD1. Germline CDR1 is SNHLY and CDR2 is FYNNEI. This CDR3 region has 15 residues. J gave up 4 bases and V 8 bases, and 7 bases lay outside the gene matches. The CDR3 DNA follows: TGTGCCAGCGTAGGCGGGACAGGGGTCACCGGGGAGCTGTTTTTT. Translated: CASVGGTGVTGELFF.